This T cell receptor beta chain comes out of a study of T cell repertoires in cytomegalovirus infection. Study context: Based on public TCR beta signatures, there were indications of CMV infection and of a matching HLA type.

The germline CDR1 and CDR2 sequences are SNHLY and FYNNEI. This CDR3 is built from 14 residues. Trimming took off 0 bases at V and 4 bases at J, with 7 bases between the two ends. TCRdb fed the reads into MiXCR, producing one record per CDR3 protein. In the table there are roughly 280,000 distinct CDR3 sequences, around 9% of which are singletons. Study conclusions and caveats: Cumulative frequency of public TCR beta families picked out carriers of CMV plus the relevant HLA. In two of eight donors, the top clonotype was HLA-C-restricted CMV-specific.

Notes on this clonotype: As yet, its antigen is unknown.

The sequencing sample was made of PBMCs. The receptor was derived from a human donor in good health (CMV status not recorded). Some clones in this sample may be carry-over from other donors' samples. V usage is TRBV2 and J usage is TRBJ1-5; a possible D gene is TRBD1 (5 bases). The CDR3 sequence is CASSEASGNQPQHF. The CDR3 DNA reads TGTGCCAGCAGTGAAGCGTCAGGGAATCAGCCCCAGCATTTT.